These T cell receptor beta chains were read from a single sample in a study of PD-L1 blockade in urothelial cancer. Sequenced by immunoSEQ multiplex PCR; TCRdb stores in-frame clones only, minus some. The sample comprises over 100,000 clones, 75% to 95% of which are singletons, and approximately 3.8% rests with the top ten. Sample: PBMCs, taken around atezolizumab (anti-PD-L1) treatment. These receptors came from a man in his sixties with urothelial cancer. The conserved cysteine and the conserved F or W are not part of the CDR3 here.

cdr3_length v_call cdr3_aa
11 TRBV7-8 ASSLDPDSEAF
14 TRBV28 ASSWDRFGGSYEQY
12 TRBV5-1 ASRDRRITDTQY
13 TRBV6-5 ASSPREGSTDTQY
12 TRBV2 ARTTTGLNTEAF
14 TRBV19 ASRSTSAETGEKLF
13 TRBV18 ASSPQGATNYGYT
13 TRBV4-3 ASSQESRQNEKLF
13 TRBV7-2 ASSTSGWTNRELF
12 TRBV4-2 ASTRDSYNSPLH
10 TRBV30 ALTQGGKTQY
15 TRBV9 ASSVEGTKQWGNEQF
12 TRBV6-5 ASKGLAGEETQY
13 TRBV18 ASSQGGISYNEQF
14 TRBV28 ASIGAGGGFYNEQF
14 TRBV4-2 ASSQLAGGGEETQY
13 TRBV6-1 ASSELAGMNTEAF
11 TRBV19 ASSVGPGYGTF
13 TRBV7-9 ASSLEVSGETEAF
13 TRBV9 ASSPGGRIDNEQF
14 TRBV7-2 ASSLSRAGGIDTQY
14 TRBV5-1 ASSWTSGSTNNEQF
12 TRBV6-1 ASSPDTSNQPQH
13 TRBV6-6 ASSRTSGGANEQY
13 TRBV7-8 ASSWGLAGSYEQY
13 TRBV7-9 ASSLLSGGNGEQF
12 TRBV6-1 ASKVNLDSYEQY
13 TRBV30 AWSVGGAVTGELF
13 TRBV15 ATSPDRGWNQPQH
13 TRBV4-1 ASSRVQEDSYEQY
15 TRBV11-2 ASSLDLSGQLNTEAF
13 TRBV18 ASSPLAGGYDEQF
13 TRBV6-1 ASSRQLSSGNTIY
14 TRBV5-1 ASRLKGPGQNYGYT
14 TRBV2 ASSVEARGFTDTQY
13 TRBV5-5 ASSLRESLYNEQF
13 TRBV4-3 ASSQDYGENTEAF
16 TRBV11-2 ASSLDPLAGGRTDTQY
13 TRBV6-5 ASSPTQAGYLEQY
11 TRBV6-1 ASSARGEYEQY
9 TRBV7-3 ASSSSFEQY
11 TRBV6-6 ASSRTVDQPQH
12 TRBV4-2 ASSQNIQGEAQY
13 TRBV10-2 ASKTGEPDNEKLF
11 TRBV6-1 ASREAEDTEAF
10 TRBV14 ASGLNYYGYT
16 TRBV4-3 ASSQDQERTGGKETQY
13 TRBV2 ASGGDTLSTDTQY
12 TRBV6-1 ASCPIERVGEQF
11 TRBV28 ASSQGTVYEQY
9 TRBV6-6 ATASADTQY
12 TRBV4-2 ASGTSGGTDTQY